These 15 T cell receptor beta chains share one sample of origin, sequenced in a study of cytomegalovirus exposure and HLA in healthy donors. The PCR used 60 Vbeta and 13 Jbeta primers. Some clones are missing from TCRdb's copy, which holds only in-frame ones; the method was immunoSEQ multiplex PCR. This sample has some 200,000 clones; over 65% occur once, and the top ten carry under 3%. Source material: PBMCs. The receptors originated from a woman aged 30 to 39 in good health and CMV-seronegative.

The V and J genes are TRBV7-2 and TRBJ2-1; TRBD2 is a possible D gene (5 bases). The CDR3 spans 11 residues. V lost 4 bases and J lost 8, with 6 bases in between. Germline V CDR1 and CDR2: SGHTA, FQGNSA. The CDR3 spells CASSSGYEQFF. In DNA form, the CDR3 reads TGTGCCAGCAGCTCGGGATATGAGCAGTTCTTC.

The chain employs TRBV7-2 and TRBJ1-2; a possible D gene is TRBD1 (6 bases). The V gene lost 3 bases and the J gene lost 6 bases, with 11 bases spanning the gap. Germline-derived CDR1 and CDR2 are SGHTA and FQGNSA. The CDR3 consists of 13 residues. The CDR3 DNA reads as TGTGCCAGCAGCTTTGGACAGACTCATGGCTACACCTTC. This codes for CASSFGQTHGYTF.

The V and J genes are TRBV7-6 and TRBJ2-1; no definite D call. Germline CDR1 SGHVS, CDR2 FNYEAQ. The CDR3 loop spans 13 amino acids. V lost 5 bases and J 8 bases, leaving 13 bases between the germline ends. CDR3 sequence: CASSPGPGDEQFF. CDR3 nucleotides: TGTGCCAGCAGCCCCGGCCCAGGCGATGAGCAGTTCTTC.

V usage is TRBV5-1 and J usage is TRBJ2-1; 7 bases are a match to TRBD2. The CDR3 sequence is 14 residues long. With 4 bases clipped from V and 3 bases from J, the junction kept 4 bases outside the gene matches. Germline CDR1 SGHRS, CDR2 YFSETQ. Written as DNA, the CDR3 is TGCGCCAGCAGCAGGGACTACTTCTACAATGAGCAGTTCTTC. This translates into CASSRDYFYNEQFF.

This rearrangement joins TRBV2 to TRBJ1-5, with D perhaps TRBD1 (5 bases). The CDR3 is 15 residues long. The ends were cut back, 6 bases at V and 0 bases at J, with 12 bases in the middle. The V gene's germline CDR1 is SNHLY and CDR2 FYNNEI. DNA for the CDR3: TGTGCCAGCAGGATAGACAGTAATAGCAATCAGCCCCAGCATTTT. Its protein product is CASRIDSNSNQPQHF.

This chain uses TRBV13 with TRBJ2-7, with a possible D match to TRBD2 (5 bases). V lost 4 bases to trimming and J lost 1 base, with 14 bases between them. Looked up from germline, CDR1 is PRHDT and CDR2 is FYEKMQ (reference sequence). This CDR3 has 15 residues. This chain's CDR3 is CASSSRVAPSYEQYF. CDR3 in DNA: TGTGCCAGCAGCTCCCGGGTAGCGCCTTCCTACGAGCAGTACTTC.

The chain is built from TRBV11-2 and TRBJ2-1; D might be TRBD2 (6 bases). The V end was cut by 6 bases, the J end by 4 bases, with 16 bases between. This CDR3 is 15 amino acids long. Per the germline V gene, CDR1 is SGHAT and CDR2 is FQNNGV. The CDR3 loop reads CASSRRESGYNEQFF. DNA of the CDR3: TGTGCCAGCAGTCGACGGGAGTCGGGTTACAATGAGCAGTTCTTC.

This chain links TRBV4-1 with TRBJ2-7; D not certain. Trimming stripped 0 bases from V and 3 bases from J, with 9 bases between. The germline V gene encodes CDR1 MGHRA and CDR2 YSYEKL. CDR3 size: 14 residues. Written as DNA, the CDR3 is TGCGCCAGCAGCCAAGATTCAGCTAGCTACGAGCAGTACTTC. Translation gives CASSQDSASYEQYF.

This clone was seen more than once but under ten times. The J gene is TRBJ1-1, the V gene TRBV11-2, with D maybe TRBD1 (6 bases). Deletions cut 3 bases from V and 5 bases from J, with 10 bases between. CDR3 length: 13 amino acids. The germline V gene encodes CDR1 SGHAT and CDR2 FQNNGV. CDR3 DNA: TGTGCCAGCAGCTTCACAGGGAATACTGAAGCTTTCTTT. Its protein product is CASSFTGNTEAFF. The whole variable domain, filled in from reference TRBV11-2 and TRBJ1-1, reads EAGVAQSPRYKIIEKRQSVAFWCNPISGHATLYWYQQILGQGPKLLIQFQNNGVVDDSQLPKDRFSAERLKGVDSTLKIQPAKLEDSAVYLCASSFTGNTEAFFGQGTRLTVV.

The chain has TRBV5-1 and TRBJ2-7; possible D gene TRBD2, 5 bases. The CDR3 consists of 13 residues. The germline gives CDR1 SGHRS, CDR2 YFSETQ. V gave up 4 bases and J gave up 7 bases, with 15 bases separating them. CDR3 sequence reads: CASSRSDSGEQYF. The CDR3 DNA follows: TGCGCCAGCAGCCGGTCGGACTCAGGAGAGCAGTACTTC.

The chain joins TRBV5-6 to TRBJ2-4, with TRBD1 identical over 8 bases. V lost 5 bases, J lost 9 bases, and 10 bases stayed unmatched. In germline, CDR1 is SGHDT, CDR2 YYEEEE. The CDR3 has 14 amino acids. CDR3 bases: TGTGCCAGCAGGGCTGGACAGGGAGAGGGCATTCAGTACTTC. Translating gives CASRAGQGEGIQYF.

The rearrangement links TRBV29-1 to TRBJ2-1, with 8 bases fitting TRBD1. J was trimmed by 0 bases and V by 6 bases; bases with no gene match: 4. This CDR3 is built from 14 residues. The germline gives CDR1 SQVTM, CDR2 ANQGSEA. CDR3 loop: CSVRQGLSYNEQFF. As DNA, the CDR3 is TGCAGCGTAAGACAGGGGCTCTCCTACAATGAGCAGTTCTTC.

The chain is built from TRBV11-2 and TRBJ2-2; 9 nucleotides agree with TRBD2. J lost 5 bases, V lost 1 base, and 5 bases had no gene match. The CDR3 runs 16 residues. Germline V gene lookup returns CDR1 SGHAT and CDR2 FQNNGV. The CDR3 here is CASSLVASGTTGELFF. The DNA of the CDR3 is TGTGCCAGCAGCTTAGTCGCTAGCGGGACAACCGGGGAGCTGTTTTTT. The complete variable domain, with remaining parts taken from reference TRBV11-2 and TRBJ2-2, reads EAGVAQSPRYKIIEKRQSVAFWCNPISGHATLYWYQQILGQGPKLLIQFQNNGVVDDSQLPKDRFSAERLKGVDSTLKIQPAKLEDSAVYLCASSLVASGTTGELFFGEGSRLTVL.

The V and J genes are TRBV27 and TRBJ2-3, with D tentatively TRBD1 (5 bases). CDR1 MNHEY and CDR2 SMNVEV come from the germline V gene (reference sequence). The V gene lost 6 bases and the J gene lost 2 bases, with 15 bases spanning the gap. CDR3 length: 15 residues. CDR3 nucleotides: TGTGCCAGCAGAAGGACACTCTCTACCACAGATACGCAGTATTTT. Amino acid sequence: CASRRTLSTTDTQYF.

The gene calls are TRBV5-1 and TRBJ2-2; 10 bases agree with TRBD2. J lost 6 bases, V lost 0 bases, and 5 bases had no gene match. The CDR3 is 16 residues long. CDR1 and CDR2 (germline): SGHRS, YFSETQ. CDR3 coding DNA: TGCGCCAGCAGCTTGGGGGCTAGCGGGAGTTCCGGGGAGCTGTTTTTT. As protein: CASSLGASGSSGELFF.